These 23 T cell receptor beta chains share one sample of origin, sequenced in a study of shared clonotypes between healthy human individuals. CD45RO-negative, CCR7-positively selected cells formed the naive CD8 fraction, excluding terminally differentiated effector memory CD45RA+ cells. Sequenced by immunoSEQ multiplex PCR; TCRdb stores in-frame clones only, minus some. The repertoire holds millions of clones, with around 96% as singletons. Sample: naive CD8+ T cells sorted from blood. The receptors stem from a man younger than 30 in good health.

The rearrangement joins TRBV6-1 to TRBJ2-6; no reliable D call. This CDR3 comprises 15 residues. V dropped 4 bases and J dropped 0 bases, with 7 bases sitting between them. Germline V gene lookup returns CDR1 MNHNS and CDR2 SASEGT. This chain's CDR3 is CASSAENSGANVLTF. In DNA, the CDR3 is TGTGCCAGCAGTGCGGAGAACTCTGGGGCCAACGTCCTGACTTTC.

The gene calls are TRBV7-6 and TRBJ2-7, with 11 bases aligning to TRBD1. Germline V CDR1 and CDR2: SGHVS, FNYEAQ. CDR3 length equals 14 residues. V trimming: 4 bases; J trimming: 5 bases; junction bases outside the gene matches: 4. The CDR3: CASSWGQGVNEQYF. The DNA for the CDR3 is TGTGCCAGCAGCTGGGGACAGGGGGTGAACGAGCAGTACTTC.

The chain couples TRBV27 to TRBJ2-7; 9 positions match TRBD2. Germline V gene data show CDR1 as MNHEY and CDR2 as SMNVEV (reference sequence). The trim removed 6 bases at V and 6 bases at J, leaving 9 bases unmatched. The CDR3 has 14 residues. The CDR3 DNA reads as TGTGCCAGCAGCCCCGGGACTAGCATCTCCGAGCAGTACTTC. It translates to CASSPGTSISEQYF.

The rearrangement uses TRBV7-9 and TRBJ2-1; D not resolved. The V end lost 1 base, the J end lost 9 bases, and 13 bases lay between the germline ends. The CDR3 runs 14 residues. CDR1 and CDR2 (germline): SEHNR, FQNEAQ (reference sequence). CDR3 sequence: CASSLDSTQGEQFF. The DNA for the CDR3 is TGTGCCAGCAGCTTAGACTCCACCCAAGGTGAGCAGTTCTTC. Looking up the rest from reference TRBV7-9 and TRBJ2-1 gives the full variable domain: DTGVSQNPRHKITKRGQNVTFRCDPISEHNRLYWYRQTLGQGPEFLTYFQNEAQLEKSRLLSDRFSAERPKGSFSTLEIQRTEQGDSAMYLCASSLDSTQGEQFFGPGTRLTVL.

The chain links TRBV5-1 to TRBJ2-1; D is unclear. The CDR3 is 13 amino acids. Trimming cost V 4 bases and J 3 bases, with 8 bases left between them. Germline lookup yields CDR1 SGHRS and CDR2 YFSETQ. CDR3 amino acids: CASSPGYYNEQFF. In nucleotides, the CDR3 is TGCGCCAGCAGCCCGGGCTACTACAATGAGCAGTTCTTC.

V usage is TRBV14 and J usage is TRBJ2-1, with D perhaps matching TRBD1 (6 bases). This CDR3 has 16 amino acids. The V end lost 2 bases, the J end lost 2 bases, and 13 bases lay between the germline ends. The germline V gene encodes CDR1 SGHDN and CDR2 FVKESK. The CDR3 region is CASSQSWTATYNEQFF. The CDR3 coding sequence is TGTGCCAGCAGCCAATCCTGGACAGCCACCTACAATGAGCAGTTCTTC.

This chain links TRBV7-6 with TRBJ1-1, with D possibly TRBD1 on 5 matching bases. From germline, CDR1 is SGHVS and CDR2 FNYEAQ. The CDR3 has 13 residues. V shed 5 bases and J shed 5 bases, with 12 bases lying between them. The CDR3 here is CASSQLGVTEAFF. The CDR3 region has the DNA TGTGCCAGCAGCCAGTTGGGGGTAACTGAAGCTTTCTTT.

This chain uses TRBV28 with TRBJ2-7, with TRBD1 matching 8 bases. Germline trimming cut 7 bases from V and 3 bases from J; bases unmatched to any gene: 5. The CDR3 is 13 residues long. Germline V gene lookup returns CDR1 MDHEN and CDR2 SYDVKM. The CDR3 DNA is TGTGCCAGCAATATCGGACAGGGCTACGAGCAGTACTTC. It specifies CASNIGQGYEQYF.

This clone has only one observation. Other nucleotide sequences in the sample specify the same CDR3. The V gene is TRBV7-8, the J gene TRBJ1-4; no reliable D call. From germline, CDR1 is SGHVS and CDR2 FQNEAQ. The V end lost 1 base, the J end lost 7 bases, and 4 bases lay between the germline ends. The CDR3 consists of 12 residues. The CDR3 region is CASSLEGEKLFF. The CDR3 nucleotides read TGTGCCAGCAGCTTAGAAGGTGAAAAACTGTTTTTT.

The genes are TRBV5-6 and TRBJ2-7; D is ambiguous. The ends were cut back, 2 bases at V and 3 bases at J, with 6 bases in the middle. CDR3 size: 12 residues. Germline-derived CDR1 and CDR2 are SGHDT and YYEEEE. This CDR3 reads CASSLIGYEQYF. CDR3 DNA: TGTGCCAGCAGCTTAATAGGCTACGAGCAGTACTTC.

The chain recombines TRBV29-1 with TRBJ1-1, with D possibly TRBD1 on 5 matching bases. CDR3 length: 13 amino acids. Germline V gives CDR1 SQVTM, CDR2 ANQGSEA. V gave up 8 bases and J gave up 4 bases, with 17 bases separating them. The CDR3 region has the DNA TGCAGCATCCCTCGGGGGTGGGGCACTGAAGCTTTCTTT. Its protein is CSIPRGWGTEAFF.

With respect to this clone: The sample contains more than one DNA sequence encoding this CDR3. The chain recombines TRBV19 with TRBJ2-2; D assignment may be TRBD1 or TRBD2 (6 bases each). The germline V gene encodes CDR1 LNHDA and CDR2 SQIVND (reference sequence). The ends were cut back, 3 bases at V and 6 bases at J, with 11 bases in the middle. CDR3 length: 14 amino acids. The CDR3 protein is CASSIGGGAGELFF. DNA of the CDR3: TGTGCCAGTAGTATCGGAGGGGGAGCCGGGGAGCTGTTTTTT.

The chain joins TRBV7-2 to TRBJ2-1; 9 bases agree with TRBD2. Germline loops: CDR1 SGHTA, CDR2 FQGNSA. The CDR3 is 16 residues long. V shed 3 bases and J 0 bases; nucleotides not matched to a gene: 3. This CDR3 reads CASSFLAGYSYNEQFF. CDR3 DNA sequence: TGTGCCAGCAGCTTCCTAGCGGGATACTCCTACAATGAGCAGTTCTTC.

The V gene is TRBV5-4, the J gene TRBJ1-4; 9 positions match TRBD1. The germline gives CDR1 SGHNT, CDR2 YYREEE (reference sequence). The V segment lost 4 bases and the J segment 8 bases; nucleotides outside the gene matches: 6. The CDR3 length is 14 residues. The chain's CDR3 is CASSPDRGVEKLFF. CDR3 bases: TGTGCCAGCAGCCCCGACAGGGGGGTGGAAAAACTGTTTTTT.

This rearrangement joins TRBV7-8 to TRBJ2-5, with D unresolved. Germline V gene sequence: CDR1 SGHVS, CDR2 FQNEAQ. V dropped 5 bases and J dropped 5 bases, with 15 bases sitting between them. The CDR3 has 14 residues. The CDR3: CASSRSGGSETQYF. CDR3 DNA sequence: TGTGCCAGCAGCCGTTCTGGTGGGTCGGAGACCCAGTACTTC.

Points on this clone: The same CDR3 is also encoded by other DNA sequences in this sample. J is TRBJ2-2 and V is TRBV4-1; unclear D gene. The CDR3 consists of 12 residues. Between the trimmed V and J ends, which lost 4 bases and 5 bases, there was a span of 5 bases. Per germline, CDR1 MGHRA and CDR2 YSYEKL. CDR3: CASSPSTGELFF. The CDR3 DNA follows: TGCGCCAGCAGCCCGAGTACCGGGGAGCTGTTTTTT.

This sequence joins TRBV4-2 and TRBJ2-7; 8 bases are shared with TRBD2. Germline CDR1 is LGHNA and CDR2 is YNFKEQ. CDR3 length: 15 residues. The V segment lost 3 bases and the J segment 4 bases; nucleotides outside the gene matches: 8. For the CDR3, the DNA is TGTGCCAGCAGCCAGGAACCCGGGACTAGTTACGAGCAGTACTTC. The encoded protein is CASSQEPGTSYEQYF.

This clone was seen just once. The CDR3 coding sequence is TGTGCCAGCAGTGATAGTAATTCACCCCTCCACTTT. It encodes CASSDSNSPLHF. The chain employs TRBV27 and TRBJ1-6; D remains ambiguous. This CDR3 contains 12 residues. V lost 5 bases and J 6 bases, leaving 5 bases between the germline ends. Germline loops: CDR1 MNHEY, CDR2 SMNVEV (reference sequence).

The chain is built from TRBV13 and TRBJ1-1; the D gene is possibly TRBD1 (5 bases). The CDR3 runs 12 residues. V was cut by 5 bases and J by 3 bases, with 7 bases left in between. Germline loops: CDR1 PRHDT, CDR2 FYEKMQ (reference sequence). CDR3 sequence reads: CASSPGHTEAFF. For the CDR3, the DNA is TGTGCCAGCAGCCCGGGACACACTGAAGCTTTCTTT. Full variable domain (remainder filled in from reference TRBV13 and TRBJ1-1): AAGVIQSPRHLIKEKRETATLKCYPIPRHDTVYWYQQGPGQDPQFLISFYEKMQSDKGSIPDRFSAQQFSDYHSELNMSSLELGDSALYFCASSPGHTEAFFGQGTRLTVV.

This chain uses TRBV30 with TRBJ2-1; the match to TRBD2 covers 12 bases. The V gene's germline CDR1 is GTSNPN and CDR2 SVGIG (reference sequence). This CDR3 comprises 13 residues. Trimming removed 5 bases from V and 8 bases from J; junction bases left unmatched: 4. CDR3 protein: CAWDPSGRDEQFF. Written as DNA, the CDR3 is TGTGCCTGGGATCCTAGCGGGAGGGATGAGCAGTTCTTC.

This chain joins TRBV29-1 and TRBJ1-2; D perhaps matches TRBD1 (5 bases). The CDR3 contains 15 residues. Trimming stripped 3 bases from V and 0 bases from J, with 14 bases between. Germline V CDR1 and CDR2: SQVTM, ANQGSEA. CDR3 sequence reads: CSVEGQGGPNYGYTF. CDR3 nucleotide sequence: TGCAGCGTTGAGGGGCAGGGAGGCCCTAACTATGGCTACACCTTC.

The CDR3 sequence is CASSLGQGTEQYF. The CDR3 coding sequence is TGTGCCAGCAGCTTGGGGCAGGGTACCGAGCAGTACTTC. The chain employs TRBV5-6 and TRBJ2-7, with a weak D call TRBD1 (5 bases). This CDR3 is built from 13 residues. Germline CDR1 and CDR2: SGHDT and YYEEEE. V lost 0 bases to trimming and J lost 6 bases, with 10 bases between them. Full variable domain (remainder filled in from reference TRBV5-6 and TRBJ2-7): DAGVTQSPTHLIKTRGQQVTLRCSPKSGHDTVSWYQQALGQGPQFIFQYYEEEERQRGNFPDRFSGHQFPNYSSELNVNALLLGDSALYLCASSLGQGTEQYFGPGTRLTVT.

In the case of this clone: Other DNA sequences in the same sample also yield this CDR3. This chain uses TRBV27 with TRBJ1-5, with 8 bases lining up with TRBD1. Germline V gives CDR1 MNHEY, CDR2 SMNVEV (reference sequence). The trim removed 5 bases at V and 0 bases at J, leaving 3 bases unmatched. There are 15 residues in the CDR3. The CDR3 nucleotides are TGTGCCAGCAGTCCTACAGGGGGTAGCAATCAGCCCCAGCATTTT. As protein: CASSPTGGSNQPQHF.